The clone carrying this TCR beta chain came up many times. Its target is unknown. The CDR3 has 15 amino acids. CDR1 is MDHEN, CDR2 SYDVKM, per germline. V lost 1 base and J 7 bases, leaving 14 bases between the germline ends. This specimen belongs to a study of lung T cells in sarcoidosis with Löfgren's syndrome. TCRdb reprocessed the reads via MiXCR and lists one record per CDR3 protein. Altogether more than 8,500 distinct CDR3 sequences are present, just under 20% being singletons, with the ten largest covering roughly 7%. Whole-study findings and limits: Shared TRAV12-1 and TRBV2 CDR3 motifs across Löfgren's syndrome patients reportedly suggested public CD4+ TCRs. In alpha-beta pairs, TRAV12-1 favored TRBV2, and their CDR3s were homologous.

The material sequenced was CD4+ T cells from bronchoalveolar lavage. The clonotype was recovered from a human donor with sarcoidosis (Löfgren's syndrome or another form), or a control subject (not recorded which). The chain couples TRBV28 to TRBJ2-4, with D perhaps given as TRBD1 or TRBD2 (6 bases each). This CDR3 reads CASSLSRGVVNIQYF. CDR3 DNA sequence: TGTGCCAGCAGTTTATCAAGGGGGGTTGTGAACATTCAGTACTTC.